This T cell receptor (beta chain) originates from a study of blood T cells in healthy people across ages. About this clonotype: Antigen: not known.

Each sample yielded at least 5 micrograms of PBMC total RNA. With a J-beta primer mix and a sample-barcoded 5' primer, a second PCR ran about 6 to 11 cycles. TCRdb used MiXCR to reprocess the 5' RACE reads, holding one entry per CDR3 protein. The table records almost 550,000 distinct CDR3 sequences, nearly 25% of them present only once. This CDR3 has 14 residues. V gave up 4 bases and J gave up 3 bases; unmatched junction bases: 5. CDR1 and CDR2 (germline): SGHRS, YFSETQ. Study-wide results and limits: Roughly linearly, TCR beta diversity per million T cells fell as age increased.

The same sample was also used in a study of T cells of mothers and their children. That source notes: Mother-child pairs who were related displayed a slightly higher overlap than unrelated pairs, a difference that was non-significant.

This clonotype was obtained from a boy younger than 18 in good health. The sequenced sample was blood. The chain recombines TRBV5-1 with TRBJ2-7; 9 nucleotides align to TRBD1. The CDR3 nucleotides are TGCGCCAGCAGCGTGGACAGGGGATTCTACGAGCAGTACTTC. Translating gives CASSVDRGFYEQYF.